This TCR beta chain was sequenced for a study of CD8+ T cells in alopecia areata. As for the study in general: Tofacitinib was taken orally by treated patients, and the dose was 5 to 10 mg twice daily. Using the percentage of affected scalp area, treated patients' severity was scored.

The CDR3 loop spans 14 amino acids. Trimming left V 4 bases short and J 10 bases short, with 20 bases between. Germline V gene lookup returns CDR1 SQVTM and CDR2 ANQGSEA. This clone appeared a few times. Antigen: not known. Treatment in this sample: oral pan-JAK inhibitor, 5-10 mg twice daily. As part of sample collection, lesional scalp punch biopsies and peripheral blood were taken from alopecia areata patients. The authors extracted RNA and reverse transcribed it into cDNA as the sequencing template. Only in-frame clones appear in the TCRdb table, and some are missing; sequencing was by immunoSEQ multiplex PCR. The table includes about 200,000 clones, 35% to 45% detected once. Study observations and caveats: Any link of baseline CD8+ expansion to response, resting on one nonresponder, remains uncertain.

The receptor comes from a human donor with alopecia areata. This specimen was CD4+ T cells sorted from blood, taken between weeks 30 and 35, from a patient treated with tofacitinib. This chain joins TRBV29-1 and TRBJ2-1; maybe TRBD1 (6 bases). The CDR3 DNA reads TGCAGCGTTGTCCACAGCCAGGGGATTGGCGAGCAGTTCTTC. As protein: CSVVHSQGIGEQFF.